Shown below are 32 T cell receptor beta chains from a single sample sequenced in a study of blood T cells in healthy people across ages. The use of a sample-barcoded 5' primer and a J-beta primer mix characterized a second PCR of roughly 7 to 12 cycles. A single record per CDR3 protein comes from TCRdb applying MiXCR to the 5' RACE reads. Here the sample spans around 1,500,000 distinct CDR3 sequences, approximately 30% being singletons. The sequenced sample consisted of blood. The receptors originated from a young woman in good health.

The chain's CDR3 is CASSPRDKADYGYTF. In nucleotides, the CDR3 is TGTGCCAGCAGCCCCCGGGACAAAGCTGACTATGGCTACACCTTC. V and J are TRBV7-2 and TRBJ1-2, with a weak D call TRBD1 (6 bases). This CDR3 is 15 amino acids long. CDR1 SGHTA and CDR2 FQGNSA come from the germline V gene. Trimming shortened V by 5 bases and J by 3 bases, and 16 bases separated the two germline ends.

This chain links TRBV12-3 or TRBV12-4 with TRBJ2-4; possible D gene TRBD2, 6 bases. Near its end, the DNA agrees better with TRBJ2-7, so the J call may be wrong. This CDR3 is 12 amino acids long. CDR3 sequence (DNA): TGTGCCAGCAGTGGGGACTTGGACGAGCAGTACTTC. This gives the protein CASSGDLDEQYF.

A note on this clonotype: The missing conserved phenylalanine or tryptophan at the end of this CDR3 makes a read error likely. V and J are TRBV10-3 and TRBJ1-1; 7 bases are shared with TRBD1. J was trimmed by 3 bases and V by 8 bases; bases with no gene match: 15. Germline values: CDR1 ENHRY, CDR2 SYGVKD. This CDR3 has 16 residues. CDR3 residues: CAISIGEGAGDTEAFI. The CDR3 DNA follows: TGTGCCATCTCAATTGGGGAGGGGGCAGGGGACACTGAAGCTTTCATT.

This clonotype was picked up a small number of times. J is TRBJ1-4 and V is TRBV20-1; D is unresolved. The germline CDR1 and CDR2 sequences are DFQATT and SNEGSKA (reference sequence). The CDR3 extends over 16 amino acids. V was cut by 1 base and J by 4 bases, with 16 bases left in between. This CDR3 reads CSARGLNSGYNEKLFF. CDR3 DNA sequence: TGCAGTGCTAGAGGCCTAAACAGTGGGTATAATGAAAAACTGTTTTTT.

This clonotype was found many times. J is TRBJ2-3 and V is TRBV7-9; D may be TRBD2 (5 bases). Between the trimmed V and J ends, which lost 3 bases and 6 bases, there was a span of 10 bases. The CDR3 consists of 13 residues. Germline CDR1 is SEHNR and CDR2 is FQNEAQ (reference sequence). The CDR3 sequence: CASSFDQRDTQYF. The DNA for the CDR3 is TGTGCCAGCAGCTTCGACCAGCGGGATACGCAGTATTTT. The full variable domain, its missing parts supplied by reference TRBV7-9 and TRBJ2-3, is DTGVSQNPRHKITKRGQNVTFRCDPISEHNRLYWYRQTLGQGPEFLTYFQNEAQLEKSRLLSDRFSAERPKGSFSTLEIQRTEQGDSAMYLCASSFDQRDTQYFGPGTRLTVL.

The rearrangement links TRBV7-6 to TRBJ2-2; possible D gene TRBD1, 6 bases. Germline-derived CDR1 and CDR2 are SGHVS and FNYEAQ. Trimming stripped 3 bases from V and 5 bases from J, with 13 bases between. This CDR3 comprises 15 residues. CDR3 protein: CASSFGTSKTGELFF. Written as DNA, the CDR3 is TGTGCCAGCAGCTTCGGGACATCAAAAACCGGGGAGCTGTTTTTT.

The chain employs TRBV7-8 and TRBJ1-3; D gene ambiguous. The CDR3 is 16 residues long. Looked up from germline, CDR1 is SGHVS and CDR2 is FQNEAQ. Trimming removed 4 bases at V and 0 bases at J, with 13 bases between. The CDR3 bases are TGTGCCAGCAGCTGGGCGGTGGAGAGCTCTGGAAACACCATATATTTT. Protein sequence: CASSWAVESSGNTIYF. The full variable domain, with the rest looked up from reference TRBV7-8 and TRBJ1-3, is GAGVSQSPRYKVAKRGQDVALRCDPISGHVSLFWYQQALGQGPEFLTYFQNEAQLDKSGLPSDRFFAERPEGSVSTLKIQRTQQEDSAVYLCASSWAVESSGNTIYFGEGSWLTVV.

The chain links TRBV28 to TRBJ2-3; TRBD1 matches at 7 bases. The V gene end was trimmed by 6 bases and the J gene end by 2 bases; junction bases not matched to a gene: 8. The CDR3 has 15 amino acids. Germline CDR1 and CDR2: MDHEN and SYDVKM. The CDR3 DNA reads TGTGCCAGCAGCTCCACAGGGGTTAACACAGATACGCAGTATTTT. It is translated as CASSSTGVNTDTQYF.

V gene TRBV6-5 combines with J gene TRBJ2-6; D might be TRBD1 or TRBD2, each matching 5 bases. Germline CDR1 is MNHEY and CDR2 is SVGAGI. The CDR3 contains 15 residues. V lost 5 bases to trimming and J lost 8 bases, with 16 bases between them. The CDR3 nucleotides are TGTGCCAGCAGTCGTGACTCCTGGGGGACCAACGTCCTGACTTTC. Residues: CASSRDSWGTNVLTF.

J is TRBJ2-3 and V is TRBV9, with 9 bases matching TRBD2. Germline-derived CDR1 and CDR2 are SGDLS and YYNGEE. V lost 0 bases, J lost 7 bases, and 3 bases stayed unmatched. CDR3 length equals 14 residues. The DNA of the CDR3 is TGTGCCAGCAGCGTAGGGCGGGGGGGATATACGCAGTATTTT. This encodes CASSVGRGGYTQYF.

About this clonotype itself: A read error may be the cause here, since a much bigger clone is one base away. The V call is TRBV20-1, the J call TRBJ2-1; D uncertain. Gene TRBJ2-7 matches the end of the DNA better, so the J call may be wrong. The germline V gene has CDR1 DFQATT and CDR2 SNEGSKA (reference sequence). This CDR3 contains 12 residues. The CDR3 spells CSAEALSYEQYF. CDR3 nucleotides: TGCAGTGCTGAGGCGCTGTCCTACGAGCAGTACTTC.

V is TRBV7-2 and J is TRBJ1-5; 7 positions agree with TRBD1. The V gene's germline CDR1 is SGHTA and CDR2 FQGNSA. The junction had 8 bases not matched to a gene; V was cut back by 5 bases and J by 4 bases. The CDR3 has 15 amino acids. CDR3 sequence: CASSQARGGNQPQHF. Here the CDR3 DNA reads TGTGCCAGCAGCCAAGCCAGGGGGGGGAATCAGCCCCAGCATTTT. The full variable domain, its missing parts supplied by reference TRBV7-2 and TRBJ1-5, is GAGVSQSPSNKVTEKGKDVELRCDPISGHTALYWYRQSLGQGLEFLIYFQGNSAPDKSGLPSDRFSAERTGGSVSTLTIQRTQQEDSAVYLCASSQARGGNQPQHFGDGTRLSIL.

This clonotype was counted only a few times. This sequence joins TRBV7-9 and TRBJ2-3; 9 bases agree with TRBD2. This CDR3 region has 16 residues. CDR1 and CDR2 (germline): SEHNR, FQNEAQ (reference sequence). V dropped 4 bases and J dropped 4; count of bases not matched to a gene: 9. The CDR3 bases are TGTGCCAGCAGCTCCCCGGGACTAGCCCGGTCAGATACGCAGTATTTT. Encoded protein: CASSSPGLARSDTQYF.

Worth noting for this clonotype: A much larger clonotype is one base distant, so this may be a read error. J is TRBJ2-1 and V is TRBV12-5, with 14 bases lining up with TRBD2. Germline V gene lookup returns CDR1 LGHNT and CDR2 FRNRAP. The V and J ends lost 5 bases and 9 bases, in that order; junction bases with no gene match: 3. CDR3 length: 14 amino acids. CDR3: CASGGTSGGSEQFF. CDR3 bases: TGTGCTAGTGGTGGGACTAGCGGGGGCAGTGAGCAGTTCTTC.

This clonotype was seen more than once but under ten times. In DNA form, the CDR3 reads TGTGCCTGGGGGTATGGAGAAGAGACCCAGTACTTC. This gives the protein CAWGYGEETQYF. The chain combines TRBV30 with TRBJ2-5; the D is unclear. Germline CDR1 and CDR2: GTSNPN and SVGIG (reference sequence). The CDR3 contains 12 residues. V gave up 5 bases and J gave up 3 bases, with 10 bases separating them.

Of note for this clonotype: Germline and junction disagree at one end, which may indicate a read error. The V and J genes are TRBV20-1 and TRBJ1-2, with D tentatively TRBD1 (5 bases). This CDR3 region has 12 residues. CDR1 DFQATT and CDR2 SNEGSKA come from the germline V gene (reference sequence). CDR3 bases: TGCAGTGCGAGAGGGCAGGGTTTAGGCTACACCTTC. This gives the protein CSARGQGLGYTF.

This chain uses TRBV12-3 or TRBV12-4 with TRBJ1-2; D is possibly TRBD1 (6 bases). The V end was cut by 7 bases, the J end by 3 bases, with 15 bases between. The CDR3 has 14 amino acids. The CDR3 sequence: CASNTQGIHYGYTF. The CDR3 nucleotides read TGTGCCAGCAATACCCAGGGGATCCACTATGGCTACACCTTC.

This clonotype was recorded a few times. This rearrangement joins TRBV5-6 to TRBJ1-2, with no clear D. Germline lookup yields CDR1 SGHDT and CDR2 YYEEEE. This CDR3 comprises 13 residues. Between the trimmed V and J ends, which lost 4 bases and 6 bases, there was a span of 13 bases. As DNA, the CDR3 is TGTGCCAGCAGCGCAGTGGGTGTGGATGGCTACACCTTC. It specifies CASSAVGVDGYTF.

The chain has TRBV20-1 and TRBJ1-4; D is ambiguous. The CDR3 sequence is 14 residues long. Germline CDR1 DFQATT, CDR2 SNEGSKA (reference sequence). V dropped 0 bases and J dropped 1 base, with 6 bases sitting between them. CDR3 in DNA: TGCAGTGCTAGAGATGCGTTAACTAATGAAAAACTGTTTTTT. It codes for CSARDALTNEKLFF.

The rearrangement joins TRBV7-9 to TRBJ2-3; D is ambiguous. Germline CDR1 reads SEHNR; CDR2 reads FQNEAQ (reference sequence). The CDR3 runs to 14 residues. Trimming pared 5 bases from V and 0 bases from J, leaving 9 bases between. The CDR3 region is CASSQLLSTDTQYF. The CDR3 nucleotides read TGTGCCAGCAGCCAGCTATTGAGCACAGATACGCAGTATTTT.

This clonotype was detected once. The chain has TRBV29-1 and TRBJ2-3; D remains ambiguous. The CDR3 consists of 14 residues. Looked up from germline, CDR1 is SQVTM and CDR2 is ANQGSEA. The V gene lost 6 bases and the J gene lost 0 bases, with 13 bases spanning the gap. The CDR3 DNA reads TGCAGCGTGGCAGTCGTTTCTAGCACAGATACGCAGTATTTT. Translated: CSVAVVSSTDTQYF.

The table lists this clonotype with a few counts. The rearrangement links TRBV9 to TRBJ2-1; TRBD1 might be the D (6 bases). The CDR3 is made up of 14 amino acids. Germline V gives CDR1 SGDLS, CDR2 YYNGEE. V lost 7 bases and J 9 bases, leaving 20 bases between the germline ends. In DNA, the CDR3 is TGTGCCAGCGAGCGTAGCATTAGAGGGGGTGAGCAGTTCTTC. Translated: CASERSIRGGEQFF.

The DNA of the CDR3 is TGTGCCAGCAGCCTCAGGGTGTCCAGGGGGCATGAAAAACTGTTTTTT. Translated, it gives CASSLRVSRGHEKLFF. V gene TRBV28 combines with J gene TRBJ1-4; 8 bases are shared with TRBD1. The junction had 12 bases not matched to a gene; V was cut back by 6 bases and J by 6 bases. The CDR3 consists of 16 residues. The V gene's germline CDR1 is MDHEN and CDR2 SYDVKM. The entire variable domain, with the rest obtained from reference TRBV28 and TRBJ1-4, is as follows: DVKVTQSSRYLVKRTGEKVFLECVQDMDHENMFWYRQDPGLGLRLIYFSYDVKMKEKGDIPEGYSVSREKKERFSLILESASTNQTSMYLCASSLRVSRGHEKLFFGSGTQLSVL.

V gene TRBV7-2 combines with J gene TRBJ2-7; 7 positions match TRBD2. There are 16 residues in the CDR3. CDR1 and CDR2 (germline): SGHTA, FQGNSA. Trimming took 1 base from V and 5 from J; bases not matched to a gene: 11. CDR3 amino acids: CASSLGGRAFNNEQYF. CDR3 nucleotides: TGTGCCAGCAGCTTAGGAGGGAGGGCCTTTAACAACGAGCAGTACTTC.

The V and J genes are TRBV5-1 and TRBJ2-2, with a weak D call TRBD2 (6 bases). The CDR3 is made up of 15 amino acids. Germline CDR1 SGHRS, CDR2 YFSETQ. Trimming removed 4 bases at V and 6 bases at J, with 16 bases between. DNA of the CDR3: TGCGCCAGCAGCAGCGCCCGACTAGTGGCCGGGGAGCTGTTTTTT. This gives the protein CASSSARLVAGELFF. Full variable domain (rest looked up from reference TRBV5-1 and TRBJ2-2): KAGVTQTPRYLIKTRGQQVTLSCSPISGHRSVSWYQQTPGQGLQFLFEYFSETQRNKGNFPGRFSGRQFSNSRSEMNVSTLELGDSALYLCASSSARLVAGELFFGEGSRLTVL.

The rearrangement links TRBV20-1 to TRBJ2-5; TRBD2 matches at 11 bases. Germline loops: CDR1 DFQATT, CDR2 SNEGSKA (reference sequence). This CDR3 contains 14 residues. The J segment lost 11 bases and the V segment lost 5 bases, leaving 13 bases of the junction unmatched. CDR3 DNA: TGCAGTGCTGGGGGGACTAGCGGTTACAATGAGCAGTACTTC. Translated, it gives CSAGGTSGYNEQYF.

The chain carries TRBV5-6 and TRBJ2-3; D is unresolved. The ends were cut back, 8 bases at V and 7 bases at J, with 17 bases in the middle. CDR3 length equals 13 residues. Per the germline V gene, CDR1 is SGHDT and CDR2 is YYEEEE. In DNA, the CDR3 is TGTGCCAGTTGCCCCTTTGAATCGTATACGCAGTATTTT. Residues: CASCPFESYTQYF.

This clonotype has ten or more counts. The CDR3: CSARDLRTSGSNEQYF. The CDR3 nucleotides read TGCAGTGCTAGAGATCTTCGGACTAGCGGGAGCAACGAGCAGTACTTC. This sequence joins TRBV20-1 and TRBJ2-7, with 13 bases that match TRBD2. Trimming at V came to 0 bases and at J to 5 bases, leaving 7 bases not matched to a gene. Germline loops: CDR1 DFQATT, CDR2 SNEGSKA (reference sequence). The CDR3 spans 16 residues.

The V gene is TRBV15, the J gene TRBJ2-5, with unresolved D. V gave up 5 bases and J gave up 5 bases, with 9 bases separating them. Germline V gene data show CDR1 as LNHNV and CDR2 as YYDKDF (reference sequence). The CDR3 totals 12 residues. The CDR3 protein is CATSGARETQYF. The CDR3 bases are TGTGCCACCAGCGGCGCTCGGGAGACCCAGTACTTC.

The genes are TRBV28 and TRBJ1-2, with a tentative D call TRBD1 (5 bases). Germline CDR1 reads MDHEN; CDR2 reads SYDVKM. CDR3 length: 14 amino acids. Between the trimmed V and J ends, which lost 5 bases and 6 bases, there was a span of 16 bases. This CDR3 reads CASSTPGEGDGYTF. CDR3 bases: TGTGCCAGCAGTACACCTGGGGAAGGGGATGGCTACACCTTC.

The chain links TRBV5-1 to TRBJ2-1; TRBD2 might be the D (5 bases). With 6 bases removed from V and 6 bases from J, the gap between germline ends came to 13 bases. CDR1 is SGHRS and CDR2 is YFSETQ in the germline V gene. This CDR3 is 13 amino acids long. DNA for the CDR3: TGCGCCAGCACCTCCCCGGGGATCAATGAGCAGTTCTTC. Translation gives CASTSPGINEQFF.

The chain recombines TRBV5-1 with TRBJ1-1; TRBD1 might be the D (5 bases). This CDR3 has 19 amino acids. V was clipped by 5 bases and J by 0 bases, with 26 bases between them. Germline lookup yields CDR1 SGHRS and CDR2 YFSETQ. CDR3 loop: CASSSWRDLGAGMNTEAFF. CDR3 nucleotides: TGCGCCAGCAGTTCTTGGCGGGACTTAGGGGCTGGGATGAACACTGAAGCTTTCTTT. Using reference TRBV5-1 and TRBJ1-1 for the parts outside the CDR3, the full variable domain is KAGVTQTPRYLIKTRGQQVTLSCSPISGHRSVSWYQQTPGQGLQFLFEYFSETQRNKGNFPGRFSGRQFSNSRSEMNVSTLELGDSALYLCASSSWRDLGAGMNTEAFFGQGTRLTVV.